This passage covers 12 T cell receptor beta chains from one sample sequenced in a study of T-cell reconstitution after alpha-beta-depleted transplantation in children. Library preparation (for TCRbeta) was performed with unique molecular identifiers. From the PCR reads, TCRdb called clonotypes with MiXCR, one entry per CDR3 protein. The data hold hundreds of thousands of distinct CDR3 sequences, with about 12% observed a single time. The specimen was PBMCs, collected before TCRalphabeta/CD19-depleted stem cell transplant. These receptors all stem from a girl aged 2-10 years with congenital amegakaryocytic thrombocytopenia, due to receive a stem cell transplant.

The chain has TRBV4-1 and TRBJ2-5; no definite D call. The germline V gene encodes CDR1 MGHRA and CDR2 YSYEKL. V lost 1 base and J lost 3, with 18 bases in between. The CDR3 extends over 17 amino acids. In nucleotides, the CDR3 is TGCGCCAGCAGCCAAGTTTCGTTCCTTCAAGGGAAAGAGACCCAGTACTTC. Translation: CASSQVSFLQGKETQYF.

About this clonotype: This may come from a read error, since a much larger clone is one base off. The chain employs TRBV5-1 and TRBJ2-7, with D perhaps TRBD2 (5 bases). CDR1 and CDR2 from the germline V gene are SGHRS and YFSETQ. This CDR3 is 16 amino acids long. In DNA, the CDR3 is TGCGTCAGCAGCGTAGGAGCGGATATAAAACCCTACGAGCAGTACTTC. It is translated as CVSSVGADIKPYEQYF.

This clonotype came up a few times. The V and J genes are TRBV20-1 and TRBJ1-1; 8 bases map to TRBD1. J was trimmed by 10 bases and V by 3 bases; bases with no gene match: 10. The CDR3 is made up of 13 amino acids. Germline CDR1 DFQATT, CDR2 SNEGSKA (reference sequence). The CDR3 DNA follows: TGCAGTGCTAGGGCAACAGGGGGATTGGGAGCTTTCTTT. It codes for CSARATGGLGAFF.

In its sample, this clonotype was seen a few times. Here the CDR3 DNA reads TGTGCCAGCAGTTTACCCGGTCGGGTAGATACGCAGTATTTT. It codes for CASSLPGRVDTQYF. The chain uses TRBV12-3 or TRBV12-4 and TRBJ2-3; D is ambiguous. V lost 2 bases, J lost 5 bases, and 11 bases lay in between. This CDR3 has 14 amino acids.

This clonotype occurred a few times. The chain employs TRBV20-1 and TRBJ2-1, with 10 bases that match TRBD1. The CDR3 has 16 amino acids. Germline V gene lookup returns CDR1 DFQATT and CDR2 SNEGSKA (reference sequence). The junction had 11 bases not matched to a gene; V was cut back by 5 bases and J by 4 bases. The CDR3 spells CSAPFEGTGVYNEQFF. In DNA form, the CDR3 reads TGCAGTGCTCCATTCGAGGGGACAGGGGTTTACAATGAGCAGTTCTTC.

The J gene is TRBJ1-5, the V gene TRBV20-1, with 10 nucleotides matching TRBD1. CDR1 is DFQATT and CDR2 is SNEGSKA in the germline V gene (reference sequence). The J segment lost 5 bases and the V segment lost 3 bases, leaving 7 bases of the junction unmatched. This CDR3 is 15 amino acids long. CDR3 bases: TGCAGTGCTAGCGGGGGACAGGGGAGCGATCAGCCCCAGCATTTT. It is translated as CSASGGQGSDQPQHF.

The sample holds a few counts of this clonotype. The chain carries TRBV28 and TRBJ2-5; TRBD1 matches 9 bases. The CDR3 consists of 14 residues. CDR1 MDHEN and CDR2 SYDVKM come from the germline V gene. The V gene end was trimmed by 5 bases and the J gene end by 3 bases; junction bases not matched to a gene: 4. The CDR3 sequence is CASSRDRAEETQYF. The CDR3 nucleotides are TGTGCCAGCAGTCGGGACAGGGCCGAAGAGACCCAGTACTTC.

This clonotype was counted at least ten times. The gene calls are TRBV6-2 or TRBV6-3 and TRBJ2-4, with 14 bases lining up with TRBD2. V shed 0 bases, J shed 5 bases, and the junction held 12 bases outside the gene matches. In germline, CDR1 is MNHEY, CDR2 SVGEGT. This CDR3 comprises 20 residues. CDR3 sequence reads: CASSYSFPGLAGGRQNIQYF. The CDR3 DNA is TGTGCCAGCAGTTACTCGTTCCCCGGACTAGCGGGAGGACGGCAAAACATTCAGTACTTC.

This clonotype was observed many times. The chain combines TRBV6-1 with TRBJ1-4, with 9 positions matching TRBD1. J gave up 5 bases and V 5 bases, and 3 bases lay outside the gene matches. Germline V lookup: CDR1 MNHNS, CDR2 SASEGT. The CDR3 runs 14 residues. The chain's CDR3 is CASSPGTGNEKLFF. CDR3 coding DNA: TGTGCCAGCAGTCCCGGGACAGGGAATGAAAAACTGTTTTTT.

Regarding this clonotype: A much larger clone is a single base away; this may be a read error. The chain joins TRBV29-1 to TRBJ2-7; no firm D call. Germline CDR1 is SQVTM and CDR2 is ANQGSEA. This CDR3 comprises 11 residues. CDR3 sequence reads: CSVASAYEQSF. The CDR3 nucleotides read TGCAGCGTCGCTTCGGCGTATGAGCAGTCCTTC.

The chain combines TRBV7-9 with TRBJ2-1, with TRBD2 matching 7 bases. The trim removed 5 bases at V and 1 base at J, leaving 5 bases unmatched. CDR3 length: 15 amino acids. Germline V gene sequence: CDR1 SEHNR, CDR2 FQNEAQ (reference sequence). The CDR3 nucleotides are TGTGCCAGCAGCAGAATAGCGGGTTCCTACAATGAGCAGTTCTTC. Protein sequence: CASSRIAGSYNEQFF.

This chain links TRBV5-1 with TRBJ1-2; weak D call: TRBD1 (6 bases). The V end lost 4 bases, the J end lost 4 bases, and 20 bases lay between the germline ends. The germline gives CDR1 SGHRS, CDR2 YFSETQ. The length of the CDR3 is 16 residues. CDR3 protein: CASSPGEGVRAYGYTF. The CDR3 DNA sequence: TGCGCCAGCAGCCCTGGCGAGGGGGTTCGGGCCTATGGCTACACCTTC. The whole variable domain, remainder taken from reference TRBV5-1 and TRBJ1-2, is KAGVTQTPRYLIKTRGQQVTLSCSPISGHRSVSWYQQTPGQGLQFLFEYFSETQRNKGNFPGRFSGRQFSNSRSEMNVSTLELGDSALYLCASSPGEGVRAYGYTFGSGTRLTVV.